This T cell receptor (beta chain) came from a study of shared clonotypes between healthy human individuals. TCRdb's copy holds only in-frame clones and misses some; the assay was immunoSEQ multiplex PCR. The sample lists about 990,000 clones, about 84% occurring once. Germline assignment: CDR1 LGHNA and CDR2 YSLEER. V gave up 6 bases and J gave up 1 base, with 21 bases separating them. There are 17 residues in the CDR3. The chain employs TRBV4-3 and TRBJ1-1, with no clear D. This receptor was identified in a man younger than 35 in good health. Some clones in this sample may be carry-over from other donors' samples. The sample taken for sequencing was memory CD4+ T cells from PBMCs. Subset in this sample: CD45RA-negative fraction. CDR3 loop: CASRDTSRKGGNTEAFF. Here the CDR3 DNA reads TGCGCCAGCAGAGACACTTCCCGGAAGGGCGGGAACACTGAAGCTTTCTTT.